A selection of T cell receptor beta chains follows, all from one sample in a study of identical twins. TCRdb re-called the 5' RACE reads with MiXCR, one entry per CDR3 protein. The sample yields about 660,000 distinct CDR3 sequences, 8% to 9% seen once. The same sample was also studied in work on yellow fever vaccine responses in identical twins.

Sequencing used PBMCs. The receptor set was obtained from a woman aged 18 to 35 in good health. CDR3s leave out the opening cysteine and the closing phenylalanine or tryptophan. Expanded clones get a size class; other rows say once, few or many, or leave the size out.

v_call clone_size cdr3_aa
TRBV29-1 many SVEEPGQGYEQY
TRBV11-2 many ASSLSPSGGKSINEQF
TRBV28 many ASSPPASVGTDTQY
TRBV6-2/TRBV6-3 - ASSYEVAKNIQY
TRBV7-8 few ATGRVSGELF
TRBV4-1 few ASSQVSGGRLGNQPQH
TRBV12-3/TRBV12-4 few ASSTSEGGVNEAF
TRBV20-1 few SARPLRDRTDTQY
TRBV10-3 few AITSRSGGPANTGELF
TRBV12-3/TRBV12-4 many ASSVAGGYNEQF
TRBV29-1 once SAGTGEQH
TRBV11-2 few ASSAGGAGIGEQY
TRBV4-3 many ASSRSYSNEQF
TRBV20-1 few SALEVYEQY
TRBV2 few ASSEGGAGAGYEQY
TRBV29-1 many SGGTDSSGYT
TRBV19 - ASSKIQGNGAGELF
TRBV7-6 many ASSLGQSFTQY
TRBV2 few ATQGKGNEQY
TRBV28 - ASSRQGAGYEQY
TRBV11-2 many ASSLSWGGTDTQY
TRBV15 few ATSRGVTGNQETQY
TRBV7-9 many ASSPSSGANVLT
TRBV12-3/TRBV12-4 many ASDRESRGAKNIQY
TRBV5-1 many ASSSSGGDSPLH
TRBV9 - ASSVDYGASTDTQY
TRBV9 few ASSVERGVRDEQF
TRBV5-1 few ASSISGAVEQF